This T cell receptor (beta chain) was identified during a study of control samples from healthy donors and cancer patients. The data were produced by immunoSEQ multiplex PCR, yet TCRdb's version contains in-frame clones alone and is incomplete. This sample has about 150,000 clones, with about 91% found just once. The CDR3 covers 15 residues. The germline CDR1 and CDR2 sequences are LNHNV and YYDKDF (reference sequence). V lost 0 bases to trimming and J lost 7 bases, with 12 bases between them. The rearrangement links TRBV15 to TRBJ2-2; a weak D match, TRBD2 (5 bases). The clonotype originates from a woman in her thirties or forties in good health. Sequenced input: blood. Here the CDR3 reads CATSRDNYGVGELFF. The DNA of the CDR3 is TGTGCCACCAGCAGAGATAATTACGGGGTCGGGGAGCTGTTTTTT.